Here is one T cell receptor (beta chain) with its context. Its antigen is currently unknown. This sample was taken from a study of T cell repertoires in ileal Crohn's disease. Study in general: Median disease duration was approximately 8 years; 35% smoked at surgery.

Notes on the study in general: Active smokers at surgery had more clonal expansions than non-smokers. Mucosal expansions were suggested to be mainly CD8 T cells.

Per sample, roughly 500 nanograms of biopsy DNA were TCRB immunosequenced. Using immunoSEQ multiplex PCR, the repertoire was profiled, and TCRdb retains in-frame clones only, with some absent. There are approximately 3,700 clones in the sample; 65% to 80% occur only once, and roughly 12% lies in the top ten. The trim removed 4 bases at V and 8 bases at J, leaving 14 bases unmatched. Germline V gene lookup returns CDR1 SGDLS and CDR2 YYNGEE. The CDR3 has 16 residues. This sequence joins TRBV9 and TRBJ2-1; 8 nucleotides agree with TRBD1. The sample comprised ileal tissue. The sequence derives from an adult with Crohn's disease. CDR3: CASSPPDRGDGDEQFF. The CDR3 DNA reads TGTGCCAGCAGCCCCCCCGACAGGGGCGACGGCGATGAGCAGTTCTTC.